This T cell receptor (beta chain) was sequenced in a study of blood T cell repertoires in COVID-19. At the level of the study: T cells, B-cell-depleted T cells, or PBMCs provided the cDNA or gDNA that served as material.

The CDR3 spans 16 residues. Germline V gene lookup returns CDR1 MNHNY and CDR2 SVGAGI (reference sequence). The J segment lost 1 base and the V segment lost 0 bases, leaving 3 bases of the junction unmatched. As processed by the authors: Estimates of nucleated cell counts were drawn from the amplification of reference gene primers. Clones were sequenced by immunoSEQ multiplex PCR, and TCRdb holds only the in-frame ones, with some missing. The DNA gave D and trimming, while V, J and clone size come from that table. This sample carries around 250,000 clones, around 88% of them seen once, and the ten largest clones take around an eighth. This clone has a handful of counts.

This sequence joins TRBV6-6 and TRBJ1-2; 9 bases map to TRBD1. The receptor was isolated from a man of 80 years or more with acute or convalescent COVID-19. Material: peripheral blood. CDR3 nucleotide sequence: TGTGCCAGCAGTTACTCGACAGGGGGATTTAACTATGGCTACACCTTC. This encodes CASSYSTGGFNYGYTF.